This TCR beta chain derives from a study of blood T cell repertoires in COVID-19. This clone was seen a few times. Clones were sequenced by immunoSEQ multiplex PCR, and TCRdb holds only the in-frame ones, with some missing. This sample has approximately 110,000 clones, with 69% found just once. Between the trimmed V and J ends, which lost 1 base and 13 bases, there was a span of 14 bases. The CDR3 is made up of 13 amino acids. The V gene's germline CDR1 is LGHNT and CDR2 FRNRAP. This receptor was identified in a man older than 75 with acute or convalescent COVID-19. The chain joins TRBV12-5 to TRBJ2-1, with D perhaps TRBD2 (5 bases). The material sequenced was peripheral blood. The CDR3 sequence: CASGLGLAGRQFF. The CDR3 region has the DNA TGTGCTAGTGGTTTGGGGCTAGCCGGGCGACAGTTCTTC.